In this sample, the clone carrying this T cell receptor beta chain turned up many times. This sample was included in a study of blood T cell repertoires in COVID-19. Study in general: The analysed material was cDNA or gDNA that came from T cells, B-cell-depleted T cells, or PBMCs.

Per the germline V gene, CDR1 is MDHEN and CDR2 is SYDVKM. Trimming shortened V by 9 bases and J by 2 bases, and 10 bases separated the two germline ends. The CDR3 spans 12 residues. As handled by the study authors: Cell counts per sample came from amplifying reference gene primers. Sequencing used immunoSEQ multiplex PCR; TCRdb keeps in-frame clones, though not all of them. That table supplies the V and J calls and clone size; D and trimming were determined from the DNA. The sample holds fewer than 90,000 clones; about 83% are singletons and the top ten take 6.3%. Sequenced sample: peripheral blood. This clonotype was obtained from a man in his sixties or seventies with COVID-19, enrolled during active disease. This rearrangement joins TRBV28 to TRBJ1-2; D not certain. CDR3 bases: TGTGCCAGTACAGACGGCAACTATGGCTACACCTTC. It codes for CASTDGNYGYTF.